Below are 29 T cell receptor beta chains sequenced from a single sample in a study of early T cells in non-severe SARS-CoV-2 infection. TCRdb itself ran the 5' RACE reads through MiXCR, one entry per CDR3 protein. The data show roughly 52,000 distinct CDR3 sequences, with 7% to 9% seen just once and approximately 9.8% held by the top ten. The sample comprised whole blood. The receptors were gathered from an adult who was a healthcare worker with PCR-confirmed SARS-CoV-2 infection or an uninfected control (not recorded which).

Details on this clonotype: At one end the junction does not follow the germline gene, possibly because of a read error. The CDR3 bases are TGTGCTAGCAGCCGGGCCAGGACGACTGAGCAGTTCTTC. This codes for CASSRARTTEQFF. This chain uses TRBV7-7 with TRBJ2-1; D unclear. CDR1 SSHAT and CDR2 FNYEAQ come from the germline V gene (reference sequence). The length of the CDR3 is 13 residues.

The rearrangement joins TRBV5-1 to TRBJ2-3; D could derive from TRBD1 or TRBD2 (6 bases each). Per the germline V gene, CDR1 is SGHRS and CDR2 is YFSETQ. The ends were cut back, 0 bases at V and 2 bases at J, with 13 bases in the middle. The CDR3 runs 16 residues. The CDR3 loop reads CASSLVGGRVTDTQYF. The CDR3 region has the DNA TGCGCCAGCAGCTTGGTAGGGGGGCGCGTCACAGATACGCAGTATTTT.

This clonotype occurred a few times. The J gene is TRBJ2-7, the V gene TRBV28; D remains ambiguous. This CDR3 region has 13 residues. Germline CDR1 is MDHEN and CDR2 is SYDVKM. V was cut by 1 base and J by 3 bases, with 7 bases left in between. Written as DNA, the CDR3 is TGTGCCAGCAGTTTATTGCCTAGCTACGAGCAGTACTTC. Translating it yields CASSLLPSYEQYF. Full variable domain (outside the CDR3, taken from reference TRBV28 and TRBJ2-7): DVKVTQSSRYLVKRTGEKVFLECVQDMDHENMFWYRQDPGLGLRLIYFSYDVKMKEKGDIPEGYSVSREKKERFSLILESASTNQTSMYLCASSLLPSYEQYFGPGTRLTVT.

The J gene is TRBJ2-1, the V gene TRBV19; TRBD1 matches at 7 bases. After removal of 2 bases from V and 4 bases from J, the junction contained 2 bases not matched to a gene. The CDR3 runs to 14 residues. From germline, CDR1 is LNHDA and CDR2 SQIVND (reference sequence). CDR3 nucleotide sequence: TGTGCCAGTAGTATAACAGGGGCGTACAATGAGCAGTTCTTC. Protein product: CASSITGAYNEQFF. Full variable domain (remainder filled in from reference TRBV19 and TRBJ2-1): DGGITQSPKYLFRKEGQNVTLSCEQNLNHDAMYWYRQDPGQGLRLIYYSQIVNDFQKGDIAEGYSVSREKKESFPLTVTSAQKNPTAFYLCASSITGAYNEQFFGPGTRLTVL.

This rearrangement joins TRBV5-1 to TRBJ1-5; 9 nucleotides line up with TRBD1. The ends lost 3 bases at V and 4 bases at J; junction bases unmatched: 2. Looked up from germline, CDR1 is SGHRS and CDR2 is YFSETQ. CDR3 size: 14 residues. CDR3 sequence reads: CASSWGQGNQPQHF. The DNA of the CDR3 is TGCGCCAGCAGCTGGGGACAGGGTAATCAGCCCCAGCATTTT. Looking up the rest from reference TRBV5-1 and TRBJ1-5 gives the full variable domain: KAGVTQTPRYLIKTRGQQVTLSCSPISGHRSVSWYQQTPGQGLQFLFEYFSETQRNKGNFPGRFSGRQFSNSRSEMNVSTLELGDSALYLCASSWGQGNQPQHFGDGTRLSIL.

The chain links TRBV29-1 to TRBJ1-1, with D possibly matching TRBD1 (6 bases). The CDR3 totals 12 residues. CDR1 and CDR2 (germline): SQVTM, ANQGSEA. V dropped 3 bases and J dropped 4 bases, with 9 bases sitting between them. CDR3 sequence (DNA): TGCAGCGTTGATTCAGGGGCCACTGAAGCTTTCTTT. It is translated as CSVDSGATEAFF.

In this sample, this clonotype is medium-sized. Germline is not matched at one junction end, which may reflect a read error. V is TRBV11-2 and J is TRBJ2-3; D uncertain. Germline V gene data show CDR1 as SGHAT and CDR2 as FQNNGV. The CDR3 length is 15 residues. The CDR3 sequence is CASSLGVVGTDTQYF. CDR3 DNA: TGTGCCAGCAGCTTAGGGGTTGTAGGCACGGATACGCAGTATTTT.

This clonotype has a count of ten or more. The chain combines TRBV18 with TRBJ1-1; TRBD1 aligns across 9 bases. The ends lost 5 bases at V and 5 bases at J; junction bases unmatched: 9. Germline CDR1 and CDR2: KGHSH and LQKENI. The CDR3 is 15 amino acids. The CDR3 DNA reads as TGTGCCAGCTCATACACGACAGGGGGACGTACTGAAGCTTTCTTT. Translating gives CASSYTTGGRTEAFF.

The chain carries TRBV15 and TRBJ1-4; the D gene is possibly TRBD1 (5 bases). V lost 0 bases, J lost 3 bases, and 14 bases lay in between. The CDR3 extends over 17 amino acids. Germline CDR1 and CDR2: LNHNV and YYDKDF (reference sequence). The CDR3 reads CATSRDGARGANEKLFF. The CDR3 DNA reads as TGTGCCACCAGCAGAGATGGGGCCCGAGGGGCTAATGAAAAACTGTTTTTT. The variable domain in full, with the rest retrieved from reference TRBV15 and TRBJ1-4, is DAMVIQNPRYQVTQFGKPVTLSCSQTLNHNVMYWYQQKSSQAPKLLFHYYDKDFNNEADTPDNFQSRRPNTSFCFLDIRSPGLGDTAMYLCATSRDGARGANEKLFFGSGTQLSVL.

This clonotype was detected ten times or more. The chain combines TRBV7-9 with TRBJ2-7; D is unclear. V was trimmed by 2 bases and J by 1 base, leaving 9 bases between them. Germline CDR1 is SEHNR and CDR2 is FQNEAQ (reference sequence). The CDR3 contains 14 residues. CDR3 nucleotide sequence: TGTGCCAGCAGCTTATTGGCCGGATCCTACGAGCAGTACTTC. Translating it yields CASSLLAGSYEQYF.

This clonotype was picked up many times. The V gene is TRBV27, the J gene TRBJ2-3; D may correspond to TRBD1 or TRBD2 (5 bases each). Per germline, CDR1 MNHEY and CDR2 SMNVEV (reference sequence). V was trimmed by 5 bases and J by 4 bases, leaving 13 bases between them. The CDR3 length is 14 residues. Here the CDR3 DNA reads TGTGCCAGCAGTCGGTCGGGGCTATCAGATACGCAGTATTTT. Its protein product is CASSRSGLSDTQYF.

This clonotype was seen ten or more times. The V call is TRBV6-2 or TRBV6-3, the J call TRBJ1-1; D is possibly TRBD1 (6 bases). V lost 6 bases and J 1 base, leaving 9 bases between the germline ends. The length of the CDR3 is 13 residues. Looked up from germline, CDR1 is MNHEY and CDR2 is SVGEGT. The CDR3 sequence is CASRGQTNTEAFF. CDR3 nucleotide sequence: TGTGCCAGCAGAGGACAGACGAACACTGAAGCTTTCTTT.

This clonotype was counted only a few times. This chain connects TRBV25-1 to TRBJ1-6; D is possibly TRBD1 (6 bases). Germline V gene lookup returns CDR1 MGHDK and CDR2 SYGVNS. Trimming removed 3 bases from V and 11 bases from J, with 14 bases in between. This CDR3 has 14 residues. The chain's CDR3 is CASSESQGWAPLHF. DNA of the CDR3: TGTGCCAGCAGTGAGTCACAGGGTTGGGCACCCCTCCACTTT.

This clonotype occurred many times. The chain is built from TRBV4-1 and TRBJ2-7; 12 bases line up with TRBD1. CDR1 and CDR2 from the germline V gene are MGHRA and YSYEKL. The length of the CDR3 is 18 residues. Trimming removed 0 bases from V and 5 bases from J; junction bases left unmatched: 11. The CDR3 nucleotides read TGCGCCAGCAGCCAAGAAGGCGGGGACAGGGGGCGTAGAAACGAGCAGTACTTC. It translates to CASSQEGGDRGRRNEQYF.

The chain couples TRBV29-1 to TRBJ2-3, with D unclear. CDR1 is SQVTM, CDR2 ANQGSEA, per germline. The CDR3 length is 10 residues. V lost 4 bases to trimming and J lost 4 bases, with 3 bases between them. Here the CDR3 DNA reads TGCAGCGTTGTAGCAGATACGCAGTATTTT. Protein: CSVVADTQYF.

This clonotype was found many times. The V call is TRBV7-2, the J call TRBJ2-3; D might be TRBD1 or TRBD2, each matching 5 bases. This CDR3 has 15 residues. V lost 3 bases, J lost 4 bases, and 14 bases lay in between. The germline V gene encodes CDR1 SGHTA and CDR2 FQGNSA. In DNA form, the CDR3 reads TGTGCCAGCAGCTTGGGGGAGTTGACGGCAGATACGCAGTATTTT. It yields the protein CASSLGELTADTQYF.

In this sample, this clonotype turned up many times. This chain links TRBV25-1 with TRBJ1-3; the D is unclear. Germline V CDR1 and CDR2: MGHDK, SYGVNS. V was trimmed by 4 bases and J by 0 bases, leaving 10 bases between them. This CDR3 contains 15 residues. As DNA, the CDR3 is TGTGCCAGCAGTGTCCTGGGTAGCTCTGGAAACACCATATATTTT. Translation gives CASSVLGSSGNTIYF.

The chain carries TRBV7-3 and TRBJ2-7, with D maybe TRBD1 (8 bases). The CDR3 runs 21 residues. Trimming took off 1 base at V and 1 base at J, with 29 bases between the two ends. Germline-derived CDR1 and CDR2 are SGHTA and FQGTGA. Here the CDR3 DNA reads TGTGCCAGCAGCTTAATAAGGGACAGGCCGATGAGGGCTAGCGGTTCCTACGAGCAGTACTTC. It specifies CASSLIRDRPMRASGSYEQYF.

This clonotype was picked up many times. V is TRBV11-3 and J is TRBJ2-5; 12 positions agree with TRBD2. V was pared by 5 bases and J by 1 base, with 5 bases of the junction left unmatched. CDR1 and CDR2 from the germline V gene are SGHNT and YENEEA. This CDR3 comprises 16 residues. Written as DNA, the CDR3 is TGTGCCAGCAGCCCCGGACTAGCGGGACCCCAAGAGACCCAGTACTTC. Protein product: CASSPGLAGPQETQYF.

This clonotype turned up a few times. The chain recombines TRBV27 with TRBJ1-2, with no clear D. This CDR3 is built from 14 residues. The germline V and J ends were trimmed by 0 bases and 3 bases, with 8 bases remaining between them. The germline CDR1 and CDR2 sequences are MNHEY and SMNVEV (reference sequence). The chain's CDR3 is CASSLSGGYYGYTF. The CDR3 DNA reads TGTGCCAGCAGTTTATCAGGCGGGTACTATGGCTACACCTTC.

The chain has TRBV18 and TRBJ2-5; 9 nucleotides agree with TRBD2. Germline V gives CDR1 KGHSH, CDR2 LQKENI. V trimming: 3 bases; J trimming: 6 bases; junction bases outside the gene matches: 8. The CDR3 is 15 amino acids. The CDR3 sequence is CASSPPSGDSKTQYF. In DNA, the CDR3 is TGTGCCAGCTCACCCCCTAGCGGGGATTCGAAGACCCAGTACTTC.

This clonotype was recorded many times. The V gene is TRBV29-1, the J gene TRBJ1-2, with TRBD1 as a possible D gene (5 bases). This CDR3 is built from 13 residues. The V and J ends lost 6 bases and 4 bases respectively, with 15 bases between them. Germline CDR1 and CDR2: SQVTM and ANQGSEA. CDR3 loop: CSVGAPGGYGYTF. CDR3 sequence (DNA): TGCAGCGTCGGCGCCCCGGGGGGCTATGGCTACACCTTC.

The CDR3 DNA is TGTGCCAGCAGTTTAATAGGAGGACAGGGGACTTTATACGAGCAGTACTTC. Translated: CASSLIGGQGTLYEQYF. This chain uses TRBV5-5 with TRBJ2-7; 9 bases line up with TRBD1. Germline trimming cut 5 bases from V and 4 bases from J; bases unmatched to any gene: 16. The V gene's germline CDR1 is SGHKS and CDR2 YYEKEE (reference sequence). This CDR3 has 17 residues.

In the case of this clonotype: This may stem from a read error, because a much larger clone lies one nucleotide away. CDR3 sequence (DNA): TGTGCCAGCAGTGAGGCCGGGACAGGCGGGGCCAATGAGCAGTTCTTC. This sequence encodes CASSEAGTGGANEQFF. The chain joins TRBV2 to TRBJ2-1, with TRBD1 identical over 8 bases. Looked up from germline, CDR1 is SNHLY and CDR2 is FYNNEI. V lost 3 bases and J lost 6; bases outside the gene matches: 10. This CDR3 contains 16 residues.

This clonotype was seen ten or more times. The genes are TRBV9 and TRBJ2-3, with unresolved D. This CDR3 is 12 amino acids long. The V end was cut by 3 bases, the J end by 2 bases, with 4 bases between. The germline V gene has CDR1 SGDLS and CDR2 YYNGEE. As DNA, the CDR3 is TGTGCCAGCAGCGCCCACACAGATACGCAGTATTTT. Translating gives CASSAHTDTQYF.

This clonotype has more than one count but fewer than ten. The CDR3 region is CATSDPYSATDTQYF. The DNA of the CDR3 is TGTGCCACCAGTGACCCGTATAGTGCTACAGATACGCAGTATTTT. The J gene is TRBJ2-3, the V gene TRBV24-1, with D unresolved. CDR1 is KGHDR and CDR2 is SFDVKD in the germline V gene. Trimming pared 4 bases from V and 3 bases from J, leaving 13 bases between. The CDR3 totals 15 residues.

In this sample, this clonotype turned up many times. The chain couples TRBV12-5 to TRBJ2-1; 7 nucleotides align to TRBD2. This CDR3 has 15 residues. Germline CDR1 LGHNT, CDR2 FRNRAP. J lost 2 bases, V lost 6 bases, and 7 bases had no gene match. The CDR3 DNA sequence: TGTGCTAGTGGGACCCTAGCGGAACCCTACAATGAGCAGTTCTTC. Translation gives CASGTLAEPYNEQFF.

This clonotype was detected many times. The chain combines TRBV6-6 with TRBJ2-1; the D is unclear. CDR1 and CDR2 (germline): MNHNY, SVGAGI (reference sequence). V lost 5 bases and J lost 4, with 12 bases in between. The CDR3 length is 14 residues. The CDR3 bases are TGTGCCAGCAGTGCTTCCTCGATGTACAATGAGCAGTTCTTC. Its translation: CASSASSMYNEQFF.

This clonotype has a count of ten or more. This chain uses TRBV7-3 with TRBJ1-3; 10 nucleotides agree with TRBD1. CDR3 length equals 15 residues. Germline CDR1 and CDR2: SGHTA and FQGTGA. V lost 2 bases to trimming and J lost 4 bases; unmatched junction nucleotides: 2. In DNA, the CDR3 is TGTGCCAGCAGCTTATTGGACAGGGGGGGAAACACCATATATTTT. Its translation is CASSLLDRGGNTIYF. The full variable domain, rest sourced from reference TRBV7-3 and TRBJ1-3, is GAGVSQTPSNKVTEKGKYVELRCDPISGHTALYWYRQSLGQGPEFLIYFQGTGAADDSGLPNDRFFAVRPEGSVSTLKIQRTERGDSAVYLCASSLLDRGGNTIYFGEGSWLTVV.